The next 25 T cell receptor beta chains were all read from a single sample in a study of T cell repertoires in cytomegalovirus infection. TCRdb called the reads again in MiXCR, with one record for every CDR3 protein. Of 300,000 to 400,000 distinct CDR3 sequences listed, 9% to 9.5% are singletons. The sequenced material came from PBMCs. The receptors originated from a human donor in good health (CMV status not recorded). Some clones in this sample may be carry-over from other donors' samples.

This clonotype was seen many times. The chain combines TRBV7-2 with TRBJ1-2, with TRBD1 matching 8 bases. Losses at the gene ends were 1 base for V and 5 bases for J; bases not matched to a gene: 6. The CDR3 extends over 15 amino acids. CDR1 and CDR2 (germline): SGHTA, FQGNSA. The CDR3 nucleotides read TGTGCCAGCAGCTTAGGAGACAGGGGCGGTTATGGCTACACCTTC. This translates into CASSLGDRGGYGYTF.

In its sample, this clonotype was seen many times. The chain is built from TRBV7-2 and TRBJ2-7; 7 bases agree with TRBD1. Germline assignment: CDR1 SGHTA and CDR2 FQGNSA. The CDR3 consists of 15 residues. The junction had 8 bases not matched to a gene; V was cut back by 4 bases and J by 2 bases. The CDR3 is CASSSLPTGPYEQYF. The CDR3 nucleotides are TGTGCCAGCAGCTCCCTCCCGACAGGGCCCTACGAGCAGTACTTC. The whole variable domain, remainder taken from reference TRBV7-2 and TRBJ2-7, is GAGVSQSPSNKVTEKGKDVELRCDPISGHTALYWYRQSLGQGLEFLIYFQGNSAPDKSGLPSDRFSAERTGGSVSTLTIQRTQQEDSAVYLCASSSLPTGPYEQYFGPGTRLTVT.

In its sample, this clonotype was seen many times. The J gene is TRBJ2-1, the V gene TRBV7-2; 8 nucleotides align to TRBD2. V shed 3 bases, J shed 5 bases, and the junction held 6 bases outside the gene matches. From germline, CDR1 is SGHTA and CDR2 FQGNSA. CDR3 length: 15 residues. For the CDR3, the DNA is TGTGCCAGCAGCTTCGGGACTAGACTTAACAATGAGCAGTTCTTC. The encoded protein is CASSFGTRLNNEQFF.

The chain couples TRBV5-4 to TRBJ1-3, with D unresolved. V lost 0 bases and J 6 bases, leaving 13 bases between the germline ends. CDR3 size: 15 residues. Per germline, CDR1 SGHNT and CDR2 YYREEE (reference sequence). The CDR3 coding sequence is TGTGCCAGCAGCTTGGAGGGCGCGCGGCTAAACACCATATATTTT. Translating it yields CASSLEGARLNTIYF.

The chain recombines TRBV19 with TRBJ1-6; 8 bases agree with TRBD1. The CDR3 spans 14 residues. CDR1 is LNHDA, CDR2 SQIVND, per germline (reference sequence). Unmatched junction bases numbered 4, after V lost 5 bases and J lost 7 bases. The CDR3 sequence is CASSAGTGNSPLHF. The CDR3 DNA sequence: TGTGCCAGTAGTGCCGGGACAGGCAATTCACCCCTCCACTTT.

The table lists this clonotype with many counts. The V gene is TRBV28, the J gene TRBJ2-7; tentative D call: TRBD1 (6 bases). CDR1 MDHEN and CDR2 SYDVKM come from the germline V gene. This CDR3 has 17 amino acids. V lost 5 bases and J 0 bases, leaving 20 bases between the germline ends. This chain's CDR3 is CASSTPFRTGSSYEQYF. DNA of the CDR3: TGTGCCAGCAGTACCCCCTTCCGAACAGGGAGCTCCTACGAGCAGTACTTC.

The table lists this clonotype with a few counts. The chain combines TRBV6-5 with TRBJ2-5; no clear D. V gave up 0 bases and J gave up 1 base, with 6 bases separating them. Germline V gene sequence: CDR1 MNHEY, CDR2 SVGAGI. The CDR3 sequence is 14 residues long. The CDR3 nucleotides read TGTGCCAGCAGTTACTCACCCGCCCAAGAGACCCAGTACTTC. Its protein product is CASSYSPAQETQYF.

This clonotype was seen many times. The chain uses TRBV7-2 and TRBJ2-1; 11 bases fit TRBD2. The V segment lost 5 bases and the J segment 5 bases; nucleotides outside the gene matches: 11. The germline gives CDR1 SGHTA, CDR2 FQGNSA. The CDR3 totals 17 residues. The CDR3 here is CASSPERLAGLNNEQFF. The DNA of the CDR3 is TGTGCCAGCAGCCCGGAGAGACTAGCGGGGTTAAACAATGAGCAGTTCTTC.

The sample holds a few counts of this clonotype. This chain connects TRBV6-7 to TRBJ2-7, with 7 bases that match TRBD2. TRBV6-7 is an open reading frame whose function is uncertain. The junction had 14 bases not matched to a gene; V was cut back by 2 bases and J by 4 bases. This CDR3 spans 17 amino acids. The CDR3 DNA reads as TGTGCCAGCAGTTACCCCGGGAGGCGACTGAACCAGTACGAGCAGTACTTC. It yields the protein CASSYPGRRLNQYEQYF.

This clonotype was seen at least ten times. The rearrangement joins TRBV12-3 or TRBV12-4 to TRBJ1-5; 7 nucleotides line up with TRBD1. The CDR3 is 16 residues long. The V segment lost 8 bases and the J segment 2 bases; nucleotides outside the gene matches: 12. CDR3: CASGKRQGLGNQPQHF. The CDR3 DNA is TGTGCCAGCGGAAAGCGACAGGGTCTAGGCAATCAGCCCCAGCATTTT.

In DNA, the CDR3 is TGTGCCAGCAGTCAAACGTCCAATGAGCAGTTCTTC. Amino acid sequence: CASSQTSNEQFF. The chain has TRBV6-2 or TRBV6-3 and TRBJ2-1; D remains ambiguous. Trimming pared 5 bases from V and 6 bases from J, leaving 8 bases between. The V gene's germline CDR1 is MNHEY and CDR2 SVGEGT. The CDR3 sequence is 12 residues long.

The rearrangement links TRBV14 to TRBJ2-7; D gene uncertain. V was cut by 5 bases and J by 6 bases, with 14 bases left in between. CDR3 size: 13 residues. Looked up from germline, CDR1 is SGHDN and CDR2 is FVKESK. CDR3 loop: CASSIHGLREQYF. Written as DNA, the CDR3 is TGTGCCAGCAGCATCCACGGCTTACGCGAGCAGTACTTC. The whole variable domain, remainder taken from reference TRBV14 and TRBJ2-7, is EAGVTQFPSHSVIEKGQTVTLRCDPISGHDNLYWYRRVMGKEIKFLLHFVKESKQDESGMPNNRFLAERTGGTYSTLKVQPAELEDSGVYFCASSIHGLREQYFGPGTRLTVT.

This clonotype was recorded at least ten times. This chain connects TRBV5-5 to TRBJ2-7; either TRBD1 or TRBD2 may fit D (7 bases each). CDR1 is SGHKS, CDR2 YYEKEE, per germline (reference sequence). This CDR3 comprises 15 residues. V lost 0 bases, J lost 3 bases, and 13 bases lay in between. In DNA form, the CDR3 reads TGTGCCAGCAGCTTGGTCACAGGGGAGGGCTACGAGCAGTACTTC. Protein product: CASSLVTGEGYEQYF.

This clonotype was observed at least ten times. The J gene is TRBJ2-2, the V gene TRBV7-9; no definite D call. This CDR3 is 15 amino acids long. The germline gives CDR1 SEHNR, CDR2 FQNEAQ (reference sequence). V shed 1 base and J shed 1 base, with 7 bases lying between them. The CDR3 sequence is CASSLGGLNTGELFF. The DNA of the CDR3 is TGTGCCAGCAGCTTAGGCGGTTTGAACACCGGGGAGCTGTTTTTT.

This clonotype was observed at least ten times. CDR3 region: CATSRTGKGSNQPQHF. CDR3 nucleotide sequence: TGTGCCACCAGCAGAACAGGGAAGGGGAGCAATCAGCCCCAGCATTTT. V gene TRBV15 combines with J gene TRBJ1-5; weak D call: TRBD1 (6 bases). Germline CDR1 reads LNHNV; CDR2 reads YYDKDF (reference sequence). This CDR3 is built from 16 residues. V was pared by 2 bases and J by 1 base, with 12 bases between.

This sequence joins TRBV28 and TRBJ2-6, with D possibly TRBD1 on 6 matching bases. The CDR3 sequence is 18 residues long. Germline V lookup: CDR1 MDHEN, CDR2 SYDVKM. Between the trimmed V and J ends, which lost 4 bases and 0 bases, there was a span of 16 bases. The DNA for the CDR3 is TGTGCCAGCAGTTGGGAAAGGGGCAGGGGCTCTGGGGCCAACGTCCTGACTTTC. Protein sequence: CASSWERGRGSGANVLTF.

This clonotype was counted at least ten times. The chain joins TRBV7-2 to TRBJ2-1, with 8 bases fitting TRBD1. The germline V gene encodes CDR1 SGHTA and CDR2 FQGNSA. J gave up 4 bases and V 0 bases, and 5 bases lay outside the gene matches. The CDR3 runs 16 residues. The CDR3 loop reads CASSLAAGGFYNEQFF. CDR3 DNA sequence: TGTGCCAGCAGCTTAGCGGCAGGGGGCTTTTACAATGAGCAGTTCTTC.

This clonotype was recorded at least ten times. V gene TRBV7-2 combines with J gene TRBJ2-5; either TRBD1 or TRBD2 may fit D (6 bases each). Between the trimmed V and J ends, which lost 1 base and 2 bases, there was a span of 11 bases. The V gene's germline CDR1 is SGHTA and CDR2 FQGNSA. The CDR3 has 15 residues. In nucleotides, the CDR3 is TGTGCCAGCAGCTTAGGCGTAGGGGGGCAAGAGACCCAGTACTTC. The encoded protein is CASSLGVGGQETQYF.

In this sample, this clonotype turned up a few times. This sequence joins TRBV12-3 or TRBV12-4 and TRBJ1-1; 8 positions agree with TRBD1. V trimming: 6 bases; J trimming: 6 bases; junction bases outside the gene matches: 3. The CDR3 is made up of 12 amino acids. CDR3 nucleotide sequence: TGTGCCAGCAGCCTACAGGGGGCTGAAGCTTTCTTT. Its translation: CASSLQGAEAFF.

The chain employs TRBV6-1 and TRBJ1-5, with D possibly being TRBD1 (6 bases). Germline values: CDR1 MNHNS, CDR2 SASEGT. Trimming pared 1 base from V and 7 bases from J, leaving 17 bases between. The CDR3 is made up of 16 amino acids. The CDR3 coding sequence is TGTGCCAGCAGTGAAGTATCGGCAGGGGCGAGGCAGCCCCAGCATTTT. It specifies CASSEVSAGARQPQHF.

This clonotype was seen many times. This chain connects TRBV12-3 or TRBV12-4 to TRBJ2-3; weak D call: TRBD2 (7 bases). The CDR3 has 15 amino acids. V dropped 4 bases and J dropped 2 bases, with 13 bases sitting between them. The CDR3 loop reads CASSYNRGATDTQYF. The CDR3 DNA reads as TGTGCCAGCAGTTACAACCGGGGGGCCACAGATACGCAGTATTTT.

There are a few counts of this clonotype. J is TRBJ2-2 and V is TRBV12-3 or TRBV12-4; 12 nucleotides line up with TRBD1. The CDR3 has 18 amino acids. Trimming at V came to 4 bases and at J to 0 bases, leaving 6 bases not matched to a gene. The CDR3 protein is CASSSGQGARANTGELFF. The CDR3 DNA reads as TGTGCCAGCAGTTCGGGACAGGGGGCTAGGGCGAACACCGGGGAGCTGTTTTTT.

The chain couples TRBV20-1 to TRBJ1-2; D is possibly TRBD1 (5 bases). CDR1 DFQATT and CDR2 SNEGSKA come from the germline V gene (reference sequence). The V end was cut by 0 bases, the J end by 11 bases, with 16 bases between. This CDR3 region has 13 residues. The CDR3 bases are TGCAGTGCTAGAGAGGACGGGGCCCCTTTGTACACCTTC. It is translated as CSAREDGAPLYTF.

This clonotype was detected many times. V and J are TRBV7-9 and TRBJ2-7; D tentatively reads TRBD1 or TRBD2 (5 bases each). Germline-derived CDR1 and CDR2 are SEHNR and FQNEAQ (reference sequence). The CDR3 runs to 14 residues. Trimming shortened V by 4 bases and J by 4 bases, and 14 bases separated the two germline ends. CDR3 DNA: TGTGCCAGCAGCTGGGACGGCCGAGGGTACGAGCAGTACTTC. Amino acids: CASSWDGRGYEQYF.

The table lists this clonotype with many counts. The CDR3 region is CASSLGDIRTDTQYF. The CDR3 DNA reads as TGTGCCAGCAGCTTGGGGGACATACGCACAGATACGCAGTATTTT. The chain couples TRBV7-2 to TRBJ2-3, with a possible D match to TRBD1 (6 bases). This CDR3 comprises 15 residues. Germline assignment: CDR1 SGHTA and CDR2 FQGNSA. V lost 3 bases and J 1 base, leaving 11 bases between the germline ends.